This passage covers 16 T cell receptor beta chains from one sample sequenced in a study of chemoradiotherapy in HPV16-positive cancers. Assay: immunoSEQ multiplex PCR; the TCRdb copy retains only in-frame clones and omits some. The sample lists approximately 12,000 clones, around 84% occurring once. Sequenced here: blood, sampled from a patient who underwent chemoradiotherapy. The receptors here all came from a human donor with HPV-associated anogenital cancer.

In its sample, this clone was seen once. This rearrangement joins TRBV5-1 to TRBJ1-1; 7 positions match TRBD1. Per the germline V gene, CDR1 is SGHRS and CDR2 is YFSETQ. There are 12 residues in the CDR3. Germline trimming cut 7 bases from V and 4 bases from J; bases unmatched to any gene: 4. The CDR3 sequence is CASGGQRTEAFF. CDR3 coding DNA: TGCGCCAGCGGGGGACAGCGCACTGAAGCTTTCTTT. Full variable domain (missing parts from reference TRBV5-1 and TRBJ1-1): KAGVTQTPRYLIKTRGQQVTLSCSPISGHRSVSWYQQTPGQGLQFLFEYFSETQRNKGNFPGRFSGRQFSNSRSEMNVSTLELGDSALYLCASGGQRTEAFFGQGTRLTVV.

The chain employs TRBV2 and TRBJ2-2; D not certain. CDR3 size: 13 residues. V gave up 7 bases and J gave up 2 bases, with 8 bases separating them. Germline loops: CDR1 SNHLY, CDR2 FYNNEI. The CDR3 DNA reads as TGTGCCAGCAACCCACCTAACACCGGGGAGCTGTTTTTT. This codes for CASNPPNTGELFF.

In this sample, this clone turned up once. The chain recombines TRBV10-3 with TRBJ2-7, with a weak D call TRBD2 (5 bases). V lost 2 bases, J lost 8 bases, and 13 bases lay in between. Germline values: CDR1 ENHRY, CDR2 SYGVKD. CDR3 length: 13 residues. In nucleotides, the CDR3 is TGTGCCATCAGTGAGGGACTGGGCTCTAAGCAGTACGTC. Amino acid sequence: CAISEGLGSKQYV.

The rearrangement uses TRBV28 and TRBJ2-7; no clear D. There are 11 residues in the CDR3. V was shortened by 5 bases and J by 3 bases, with 5 bases between the two germline ends. Germline V gives CDR1 MDHEN, CDR2 SYDVKM. The CDR3 DNA sequence: TGTGCCAGCAGTAAAGTCTACGAGCAGTACTTC. Protein sequence: CASSKVYEQYF.

The chain carries TRBV27 and TRBJ1-3, with D hard to call. Germline-derived CDR1 and CDR2 are MNHEY and SMNVEV (reference sequence). The CDR3 is 13 amino acids. Trimming stripped 0 bases from V and 4 bases from J, with 4 bases between. CDR3 residues: CASSLSGGNTIYF. The CDR3 DNA reads as TGTGCCAGCAGTTTATCGGGGGGAAACACCATATATTTT.

J is TRBJ1-3 and V is TRBV6-1, with TRBD1 as a possible D gene (5 bases). The CDR3 runs to 16 residues. The V gene's germline CDR1 is MNHNS and CDR2 SASEGT. V lost 0 bases and J 3 bases, leaving 12 bases between the germline ends. The CDR3 nucleotides are TGTGCCAGCAGTGAAGCAGCCCAGGGAGGTGGAAACACCATATATTTT. Its translation is CASSEAAQGGGNTIYF.

The count of this clone is one. The CDR3 here is CASSPLVAGTKNIQYF. In DNA form, the CDR3 reads TGTGCCAGCAGTCCGTTAGTGGCAGGGACCAAAAACATTCAGTACTTC. V is TRBV2 and J is TRBJ2-4, with a weak D call TRBD1 (5 bases). The CDR3 totals 16 residues. CDR1 and CDR2 (germline): SNHLY, FYNNEI. Trimming left V 5 bases short and J 2 bases short, with 16 bases between.

J is TRBJ1-3 and V is TRBV5-1; D gene uncertain. The V end lost 0 bases, the J end lost 4 bases, and 8 bases lay between the germline ends. CDR1 is SGHRS and CDR2 is YFSETQ in the germline V gene. The CDR3 runs to 14 residues. The CDR3 coding sequence is TGCGCCAGCAGCTTGGGGGGTACAGGAAACACCATATATTTT. Translation: CASSLGGTGNTIYF.

J is TRBJ1-2 and V is TRBV6-1; D is unclear. Germline V gene sequence: CDR1 MNHNS, CDR2 SASEGT. The CDR3 has 12 amino acids. V dropped 4 bases and J dropped 8 bases, with 11 bases sitting between them. This chain's CDR3 is CASSGSPWGYTF. In DNA form, the CDR3 reads TGTGCCAGCAGTGGTTCCCCCTGGGGCTACACCTTC.

The CDR3, as DNA: TGTGCCAGCAGCCCGGGACAGGGGGGAGATACGCAGTATTTT. Its translation is CASSPGQGGDTQYF. The rearrangement uses TRBV7-9 and TRBJ2-3, with 11 bases matching TRBD1. V shed 5 bases and J 5 bases; nucleotides not matched to a gene: 3. The germline V gene has CDR1 SEHNR and CDR2 FQNEAQ (reference sequence). The CDR3 sequence is 14 residues long. Drawing the rest from reference TRBV7-9 and TRBJ2-3, the complete variable domain is DTGVSQNPRHKITKRGQNVTFRCDPISEHNRLYWYRQTLGQGPEFLTYFQNEAQLEKSRLLSDRFSAERPKGSFSTLEIQRTEQGDSAMYLCASSPGQGGDTQYFGPGTRLTVL.

This clone was counted a single time. The genes are TRBV29-1 and TRBJ2-3; possibly TRBD1 for D (5 bases). Trimming took 7 bases from V and 5 from J, leaving 16 bases between them. Germline-derived CDR1 and CDR2 are SQVTM and ANQGSEA. The CDR3 is 13 residues long. The chain's CDR3 is CSARGHVEDTQYF. The DNA for the CDR3 is TGCAGCGCGCGAGGACATGTCGAAGATACGCAGTATTTT.

This clone has only one observation. The J gene is TRBJ1-2, the V gene TRBV18; TRBD1 aligns across 7 bases. This CDR3 contains 13 residues. The germline CDR1 and CDR2 sequences are KGHSH and LQKENI. With V trimmed by 1 base and J by 6 bases, 2 bases remained unmatched. CDR3 sequence: CASSPQGAHGYTF. The CDR3 nucleotides read TGTGCCAGCTCACCACAGGGGGCCCATGGCTACACCTTC.

The J gene is TRBJ1-4, the V gene TRBV30; the D is unclear. Trimming stripped 8 bases from V and 5 bases from J, with 12 bases between. The germline CDR1 and CDR2 sequences are GTSNPN and SVGIG (reference sequence). The CDR3 totals 12 residues. CDR3 in amino acids: CAGKSPNEKLFF. DNA for the CDR3: TGTGCCGGAAAAAGCCCGAATGAAAAACTGTTTTTT.

The CDR3 protein is CATSRGLAGADYNEQFF. In DNA, the CDR3 is TGTGCCACCAGCAGAGGACTAGCGGGGGCCGACTACAATGAGCAGTTCTTC. This chain connects TRBV15 to TRBJ2-1; 12 nucleotides line up with TRBD2. V shed 1 base and J 3 bases; nucleotides not matched to a gene: 4. There are 17 residues in the CDR3. From germline, CDR1 is LNHNV and CDR2 YYDKDF (reference sequence).

CDR3 coding DNA: TGTGCCAGCAGCCGGGGACTAGGACAGGGCAATGAGCAGTTCTTC. Translated, it gives CASSRGLGQGNEQFF. This sequence joins TRBV4-2 and TRBJ2-1; D is tentatively TRBD1 or TRBD2 (8 bases each). From germline, CDR1 is LGHNA and CDR2 YNFKEQ. V was shortened by 4 bases and J by 6 bases, with 16 bases between the two germline ends. The CDR3 spans 15 residues.

CDR3: CASVVGTGGSQPQHF. Here the CDR3 DNA reads TGTGCCAGCGTCGTAGGGACAGGGGGCTCTCAGCCCCAGCATTTT. The chain is built from TRBV2 and TRBJ1-5, with 12 bases identical to TRBD1. The CDR3 covers 15 residues. The V gene end was trimmed by 8 bases and the J gene end by 6 bases; junction bases not matched to a gene: 8. Germline V gives CDR1 SNHLY, CDR2 FYNNEI.